Here is one TCR beta chain with its context. Other nucleotide sequences from this sample produce the same CDR3. At baseline, cycle 4 day 1, and cycle 7 day 1, blood was sampled. The CDR3 extends over 11 amino acids. Trimming removed 5 bases at V and 2 bases at J, with 4 bases between. Germline values: CDR1 SGHRS, CDR2 YFSETQ. This record belongs to a study of OX40 agonist ivuxolimab in advanced cancers. Turning to the study itself: Enrolled patients in dose escalation had cancers that were hepatocellular carcinoma, melanoma, renal cell or head and neck cancer. Those enrolled were roughly 85% male, with a mean age of approximately 60 years and ages from roughly 20 to 85. One patient with hepatocellular carcinoma and two with cutaneous melanoma, three in all, had partial responses.

Sequencing was performed with immunoSEQ multiplex PCR; in TCRdb, only in-frame clones are kept and a portion is missing. The sample gives roughly 75,000 clones, about 88% of which show up once; 0.95% to 1.4% is in the top ten. The chain has TRBV5-1 and TRBJ2-5; D remains unclear. The clonotype comes from an adult with an advanced solid tumor such as melanoma, head and neck, liver or kidney cancer. The specimen was CD4+ or CD8+ T cells sorted from blood, collected in a trial of the OX40 agonist ivuxolimab. CDR3 DNA: TGCGCCAGCAGTGTGCAAGAGACCCAGTACTTC. Its translation is CASSVQETQYF. The complete variable domain, with remaining parts taken from reference TRBV5-1 and TRBJ2-5, reads KAGVTQTPRYLIKTRGQQVTLSCSPISGHRSVSWYQQTPGQGLQFLFEYFSETQRNKGNFPGRFSGRQFSNSRSEMNVSTLELGDSALYLCASSVQETQYFGPGTRLLVL.